The rows below give T cell receptor beta chains drawn from one sample of a study of T cell repertoires in cytomegalovirus infection. Using its own MiXCR run on the reads, TCRdb lists one record per CDR3 protein. The sample holds about 60,000 distinct CDR3 sequences, roughly 34% seen once. No cognate antigen is known for these TCRs. Source material: PBMCs, sequenced either directly or after in vitro stimulation (not recorded which). The receptors come from a human donor in good health (CMV status not recorded). Some clones in this sample may be carry-over from other donors' samples. Each CDR3 is given with its conserved first and last residue. The D gene is left open where the match is weak. Part of the rows lack a size; the others show once, few, many or a class for expanded clones.

d_gene	j_gene	abundance	v_gene	CDR3nt	CDR3aa
NA	TRBJ1-5	NA	TRBV6-2/TRBV6-3	TGTGCCAGCAGTTACTTACCAATATTTTATAGCAATCAGCCCCAGCATTTT	CASSYLPIFYSNQPQHF
NA	TRBJ1-1	NA	TRBV10-3	TGTGCCATCAGTGAAACTCAGAGGGGCACTGAAGCTTTCTTT	CAISETQRGTEAFF
NA	TRBJ2-4	NA	TRBV20-1	TGCGTGGCTACACTAGCCAAAAACACTCAGTACTTC	CVATLAKNTQYF
TRBD2	TRBJ2-1	few	TRBV7-2	TGTGCCAGCAGCTTAGAACCGATGCGGGGGGGCCGGAAGTTCTTC	CASSLEPMRGGRKFF
NA	TRBJ1-5	many	TRBV7-6	TGTGCCAGCAGCTTAGCGGGGGATCAGCCCCAGCATTTT	CASSLAGDQPQHF
TRBD2	TRBJ2-3	few	TRBV20-1	TGCAGTGCCCCGGGACATACACTAGCGGGAGGACGAGATACGCAGTATTTT	CSAPGHTLAGGRDTQYF
NA	TRBJ2-7	NA	TRBV6-2/TRBV6-3	TGTGCCAGCACTCCGATTAGGGAAGCCTACGAGCAGTACTTC	CASTPIREAYEQYF
TRBD2	TRBJ2-1	once	TRBV19	TGTGCCAGTAGTATAGGTTTACGGGGGGGCTCCTACAATGAGCAGTTCTTC	CASSIGLRGGSYNEQFF
NA	TRBJ2-3	NA	TRBV27	TGTGCCAGCAGTTTAAGAGGAGATACGCAGTATTTT	CASSLRGDTQYF
NA	TRBJ1-2	few	TRBV12-3/TRBV12-4	TGTGCCAGCAGTTTCGCAGGAAACTATGGCTACACCTTC	CASSFAGNYGYTF
NA	TRBJ2-7	few	TRBV27	TGTGCCAGCAGTTTATCAGCAGGGGGGATCTCCTACGAGCAGTACTTC	CASSLSAGGISYEQYF
NA	TRBJ2-1	few	TRBV4-1	TGCGCCAGCAGCCAAGATGTGCAGGGACCCCGATGGAATGAGCAGTTCTTC	CASSQDVQGPRWNEQFF
NA	TRBJ1-1	NA	TRBV6-7	TGTGCCGGAAACCCCAGGGACATGAACACTGAAGCTTTCTTT	CAGNPRDMNTEAFF
TRBD1	TRBJ2-3	many	TRBV7-2	TGTGCCAGCAGCTTAGACAGGGGAACGCAGTATTTT	CASSLDRGTQYF
NA	TRBJ2-7	NA	TRBV4-1	TGCGCCAGCAGCCACGGGGCCTACGAGCAGTACTTC	CASSHGAYEQYF
NA	TRBJ2-3	NA	TRBV4-3	TGCGCCAGCAGCCAAGGCCGGGCCCACCCCGAAAATACGCAGTATTTT	CASSQGRAHPENTQYF
NA	TRBJ2-7	NA	TRBV11-1	TGTGCCAGCAGCTTAATTGGTGGCTTCCAGGGCTACGAGCAGTACTTC	CASSLIGGFQGYEQYF
TRBD2	TRBJ2-3	NA	TRBV7-9	TGTGCCAGCAGCCGGGGACTACGTGGCTCAGATACGCAGTATTTT	CASSRGLRGSDTQYF
NA	TRBJ2-1	NA	TRBV9	TGTGCCAGCAGCGGGCTACAATCCTACAATGAGCAGTTCTTC	CASSGLQSYNEQFF
NA	TRBJ1-3	NA	TRBV3-1	TGTGCCAGCAGCCAAGTAGAAGAGGCGGGAAACACCATATATTTT	CASSQVEEAGNTIYF
NA	TRBJ1-4	many	TRBV15	TGTGCCACCAGCCCCTGGCAGGGAGGTGAAAAACTGTTTTTT	CATSPWQGGEKLFF
TRBD2	TRBJ2-3	NA	TRBV20-1	TGCAGTGCCCAGCCGGCCAGCGGGGGGTCCGATACGCAGTATTTT	CSAQPASGGSDTQYF
TRBD2	TRBJ2-3	many	TRBV7-8	TGTGCCAGCAGCTCCCTAGCGGGAGGCACAGATACGCAGTATTTT	CASSSLAGGTDTQYF
NA	TRBJ1-4	many	TRBV7-2	TGTGCCAGCAGCCCCCTTTGGAGGCAAAGGGATGAAAAACTGTTTTTT	CASSPLWRQRDEKLFF
NA	TRBJ2-3	many	TRBV7-9	TGTGCCAGCAGCTTTGGACCCACAGATACGCAGTATTTT	CASSFGPTDTQYF
TRBD1	TRBJ1-6	NA	TRBV19	TGTGCCAGTAGACCCTTTACAGGGGCCCCTAGCTCCTATAATTCACCCCTCCACTTT	CASRPFTGAPSSYNSPLHF
NA	TRBJ2-2	NA	TRBV2	TGTGCCATGCGGGTTGAGGGAAAGGCCGGGGAGCTGTTTTTT	CAMRVEGKAGELFF
TRBD1	TRBJ1-4	NA	TRBV29-1	TGCAGCGCTTCTTGGGGACAGGGGGCGCCTAATGAAAAACTGTTTTTT	CSASWGQGAPNEKLFF
NA	TRBJ1-4	few	TRBV7-6	TGTGCCAGCAGCTTGGTAGGGAATGAAAAACTGTTTTTT	CASSLVGNEKLFF
NA	TRBJ2-1	many	TRBV2	TGTGCCAGCAGCCGCAGAGGATACAATGAGCAGTTCTTC	CASSRRGYNEQFF
NA	TRBJ2-7	NA	TRBV10-3	TGTGCCACCTGGGCGGGGGCGGGCCGGAGGGGCTCCTACGAGCAGTACTTC	CATWAGAGRRGSYEQYF